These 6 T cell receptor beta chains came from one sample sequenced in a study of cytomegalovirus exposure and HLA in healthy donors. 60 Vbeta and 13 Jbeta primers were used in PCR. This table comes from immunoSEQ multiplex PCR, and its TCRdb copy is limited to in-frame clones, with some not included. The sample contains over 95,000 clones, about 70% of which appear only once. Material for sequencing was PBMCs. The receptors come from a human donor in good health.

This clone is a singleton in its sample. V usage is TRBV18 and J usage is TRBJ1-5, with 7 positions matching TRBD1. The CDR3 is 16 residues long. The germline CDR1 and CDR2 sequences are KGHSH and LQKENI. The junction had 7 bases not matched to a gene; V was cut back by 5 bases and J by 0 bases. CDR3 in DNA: TGTGCCAGCTCATCAGGGACAGCATATAGCAATCAGCCCCAGCATTTT. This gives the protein CASSSGTAYSNQPQHF.

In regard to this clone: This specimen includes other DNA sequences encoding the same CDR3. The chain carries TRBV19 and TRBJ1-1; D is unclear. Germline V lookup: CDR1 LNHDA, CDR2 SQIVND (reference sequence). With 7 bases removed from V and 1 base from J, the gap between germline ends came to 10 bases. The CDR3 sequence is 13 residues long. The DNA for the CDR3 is TGTGCCAGTACCCGACATTCGAACACTGAAGCTTTCTTT. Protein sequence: CASTRHSNTEAFF.

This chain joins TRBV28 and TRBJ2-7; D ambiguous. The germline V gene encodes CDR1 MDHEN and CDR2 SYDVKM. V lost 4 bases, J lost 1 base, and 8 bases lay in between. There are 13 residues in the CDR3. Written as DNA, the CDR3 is TGTGCCAGCAGTTCAGCGCTGTCCTACGAGCAGTACTTC. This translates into CASSSALSYEQYF.

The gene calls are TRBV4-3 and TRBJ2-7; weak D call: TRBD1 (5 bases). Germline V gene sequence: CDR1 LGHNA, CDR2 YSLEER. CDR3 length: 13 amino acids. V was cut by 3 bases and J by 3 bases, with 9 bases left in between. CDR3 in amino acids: CASSQTQGYEQYF. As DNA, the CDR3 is TGCGCCAGCAGCCAGACCCAGGGCTACGAGCAGTACTTC.

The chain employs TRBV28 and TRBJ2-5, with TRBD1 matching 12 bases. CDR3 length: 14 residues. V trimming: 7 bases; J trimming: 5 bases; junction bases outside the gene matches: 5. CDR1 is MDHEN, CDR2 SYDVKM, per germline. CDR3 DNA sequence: TGTGCCAGCACCCGGGACAGGGGGCAGGAGACCCAGTACTTC. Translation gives CASTRDRGQETQYF.

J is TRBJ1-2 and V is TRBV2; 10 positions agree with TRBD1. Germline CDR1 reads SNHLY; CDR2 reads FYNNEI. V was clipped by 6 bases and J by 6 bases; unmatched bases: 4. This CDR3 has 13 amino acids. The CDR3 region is CASSDRGLNGYTF. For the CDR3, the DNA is TGTGCCAGCAGCGACAGGGGGCTGAATGGCTACACCTTC.